A single sample is the source of the 2 T cell receptor beta chains below, sequenced in a study of cytomegalovirus exposure and HLA in healthy donors. The table came from immunoSEQ multiplex PCR; TCRdb's copy has only in-frame clones and leaves some out. The sample includes under 200,000 clones, around 92% of them seen just once. Sequencing used PBMCs. These TCRs come from a woman between 18 and 29 years old in good health and CMV-seropositive.

This chain uses TRBV6-5 with TRBJ1-1; 7 nucleotides match TRBD1. The length of the CDR3 is 13 residues. Trimming removed 6 bases from V and 2 bases from J; junction bases left unmatched: 3. Germline V CDR1 and CDR2: MNHEY, SVGAGI. CDR3 in amino acids: CASSRTGNTEAFF. The DNA of the CDR3 is TGTGCCAGCAGCCGGACAGGCAACACTGAAGCTTTCTTT.

The J gene is TRBJ2-5, the V gene TRBV30, with D maybe TRBD2 (5 bases). The V gene's germline CDR1 is GTSNPN and CDR2 SVGIG (reference sequence). Trimming removed 4 bases at V and 4 bases at J, with 16 bases between. The CDR3 runs 14 residues. The CDR3 is CAWTFTRLGETQYF. DNA of the CDR3: TGTGCCTGGACCTTCACTAGGTTGGGAGAGACCCAGTACTTC.